This note documents a single T cell receptor beta chain sequence. The target of this receptor is not known. Per-base quality was not reported, and no clone a single base away is much larger than it. For sequencing of the TCRbeta CDR3 region, genomic DNA was extracted from the sorted cells. The immunoSEQ Assay was used to sequence the TCRbeta CDR3 regions. TCRdb carries this immuneACCESS record with in-frame sequences only. Its versions omit some clonotypes, under half of them owing to an unresolved V gene in the studies checked, with the rest unexplained. In all, the sample holds roughly 75,000 clones, and roughly 84% of those were seen once. The top ten constitute approximately 6.5% of the sample. V and J are truncated by 2 bases and 5 bases respectively, leaving an intervening sequence of 9 bases. The CDR3 sequence holds 13 residues, the cysteine and phenylalanine included. The entry retains the CDR3 DNA only, 39 bases that are in frame from base 1. Looking up the germline V gene yields CDR1 SGHVS and CDR2 FNYEAQ.

This entry is derived from a study of OX40 agonist ivuxolimab in advanced cancers. Regarding the research as a whole: The costimulatory receptor OX40 (CD134) was targeted by ivuxolimab, a fully human IgG2 agonistic monoclonal antibody. Among the 50 to 55 dose-escalation patients, some 20 had hepatocellular carcinoma, 15 or so melanoma, 9 renal cell carcinoma and 9 head and neck cancer. Prior anti-PD-1, anti-PD-L1 or anti-CTLA-4 therapy was permitted, and checkpoint inhibitors had been received by roughly two fifths of dose-escalation patients. The dose-escalation cohort was 80% to 90% male with a mean age of about 60 years, ranging from roughly 20 to 80. Partial responses occurred in three dose-escalation patients: two with cutaneous melanoma and one with hepatocellular carcinoma. The paper covers the monotherapy dose-escalation part of the phase I ivuxolimab trial, which included N ≈ 50 patients. The purpose of peripheral TCRbeta sequencing was to test whether ivuxolimab changed TCR sequence diversity and led to clonal T-cell expansion. Intravenous ivuxolimab was administered to patients every 2 weeks at six dose levels: 0.01, 0.1, 0.3, 1.5, 3 and 10 mg/kg.

Overall results and qualifications from the work: Which antigens the clonally expanded peripheral T cells were specific for was not determined. In the 0.1-3.0 mg/kg groups, partial responders were among the patients with the lowest normalized peripheral clonal expansion, particularly in CD8+ T cells. Low levels of normalized T-cell clonal expansion were also seen in some patients who did not respond. At doses of 0.1 to 3.0 mg/kg, clonal expansion of both CD4+ and CD8+ T cells in blood was seen between baseline and week 6. After ivuxolimab, more expanded clones were found on average in CD8+ T cells than in CD4+ T cells.

Patients with autoimmune disease history or receiving systemic immunosuppression were excluded from the trial. Peripheral blood for TCR sequencing was collected from all dose cohorts at baseline, on cycle 4 day 1, and on cycle 7 day 1. The samples were taken from a phase I, first-in-human, multicenter, open-label dose-escalation trial of ivuxolimab. The trial enrolled adults with locally advanced or metastatic head and neck squamous cell, hepatocellular, melanoma or renal cell carcinoma. Before TCR sequencing, CD4+ T cells and CD8+ T cells from peripheral blood were sorted into separate populations.

This receptor was taken from an adult with an advanced solid tumor such as melanoma, head and neck, liver or kidney cancer. The chain is made from TRBV7-6 and TRBJ2-5; no D segment can be confidently identified. The input for sequencing was CD4+ or CD8+ T cells sorted from blood, taken in a trial of the OX40 agonist ivuxolimab. The CDR3 protein sequence reads: CASSLSELETQYF. Here is the DNA: TGTGCCAGCAGCTTATCGGAGTTGGAGACCCAGTACTTC.